These T cell receptor beta chains were read from a single sample in a study of molecular identifiers for immune sequencing clone quantification. TCRdb recomputed calls from the PCR reads with MiXCR, one row per CDR3 protein. This repertoire shows approximately 550,000 distinct CDR3 sequences, roughly a fifth found once; its top ten account for under 0.85%. The sequenced material came from naive CD8+ T cells from blood, with Jurkat cell RNA spiked in. The origin of the receptors is a human donor in good health. Some libraries in this study had Jurkat cell RNA spiked in. CDR3s include the opening cysteine and the closing phenylalanine or tryptophan. Fields, in order: clone size, V gene, CDR3 protein. Clone size, where shown, is once, few, many, or a class for clones that have expanded.

>many|TRBV2
CASGPGQPTDTQYF
>-|TRBV12-3/TRBV12-4
CASSSAAGGADTQYF
>few|TRBV7-3
CASSSLAGLYNEQFF
>-|TRBV12-3/TRBV12-4
CASSPGTPSEQYF
>many|TRBV4-3
CASSRAWAGTDTQYF
>many|TRBV5-1
CASSLAQGQDTEAFF
>many|TRBV20-1
CSARDETSGRWPLQETQYF
>few|TRBV20-1
CSARELYTSSYEQYF
>many|TRBV14
CASSQVQGGQGYEQYF
>few|TRBV25-1
CASSGGFGGYEQYF
>many|TRBV6-2/TRBV6-3
CASTWLSNQPQHF
>many|TRBV6-5
CASSYDTQETQYF
>few|TRBV11-2
CASSLDFGQGETEAFF
>many|TRBV7-2
CASSLELYSNQPQHF
>many|TRBV15
CATSRDRSVGTGVFF
>many|TRBV2
CAALTVNTEAFF
>many|TRBV4-1
CASIDKLQGATGELFF
>-|TRBV3-1
CASSQGGRLGGVETQYF
>few|TRBV19
CASGFGNQPQHF
>many|TRBV7-9
CASSDTWDREPTNEKLFF
>many|TRBV20-1
CSARDQALSGAALIF
>many|TRBV29-1
CSVLTGNSNQPQHF
>-|TRBV6-2/TRBV6-3
CASSPFLGGYEQYF
>many|TRBV5-1
CASSLSGQGLLEQYF
>few|TRBV29-1
CSVEGYNSTDTQYF